This T cell receptor beta chain was documented in a study of cytomegalovirus exposure and HLA in healthy donors. With 60 Vbeta and 13 Jbeta primers, the PCR was carried out. Sequenced by immunoSEQ multiplex PCR; TCRdb stores in-frame clones only, minus some. The sample includes about 120,000 clones, 75% to 90% of them seen just once. The CDR3 totals 15 residues. V gave up 2 bases and J gave up 3 bases, with 13 bases separating them. Germline CDR1 is MDHEN and CDR2 is SYDVKM. The sequence came from a man under 40 in good health and CMV-seropositive. The V and J genes are TRBV28 and TRBJ1-2, with D possibly TRBD1 on 5 matching bases. Sequenced input: PBMCs. DNA for the CDR3: TGTGCCAGCAGTTTAGTCCGTCCAGGGTACTATGGCTACACCTTC. Translated: CASSLVRPGYYGYTF.